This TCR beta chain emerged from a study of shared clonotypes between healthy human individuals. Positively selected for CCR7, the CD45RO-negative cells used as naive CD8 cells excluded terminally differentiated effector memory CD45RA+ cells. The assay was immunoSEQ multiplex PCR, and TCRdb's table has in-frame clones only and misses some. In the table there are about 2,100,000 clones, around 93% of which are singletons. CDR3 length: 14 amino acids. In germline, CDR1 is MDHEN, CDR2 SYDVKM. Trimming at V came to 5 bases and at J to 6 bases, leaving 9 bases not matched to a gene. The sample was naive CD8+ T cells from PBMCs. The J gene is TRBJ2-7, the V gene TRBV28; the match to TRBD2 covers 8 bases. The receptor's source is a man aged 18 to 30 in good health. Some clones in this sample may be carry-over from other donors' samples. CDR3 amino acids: CASSPRGGRLEQYF. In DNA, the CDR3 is TGTGCCAGCAGTCCCCGGGGGGGGCGTCTCGAGCAGTACTTC.